These 11 T cell receptor beta chains were sequenced from one sample in a study of CD8 T cells in ankylosing spondylitis. Using its own MiXCR run on the 5' RACE reads, TCRdb lists one record per CDR3 protein. The data show under 250,000 distinct CDR3 sequences, 8% to 9% seen once. The sample comprised blood, either unsorted or a sorted T cell fraction (not recorded which). These receptors originate from a female donor with ankylosing spondylitis or in good health (not recorded which).

Points on this clonotype: This may come from a read error, since a much larger clone is one base off. The rearrangement joins TRBV20-1 to TRBJ2-1; D might be TRBD2 (6 bases). CDR1 is DFQATT and CDR2 is SNEGSKA in the germline V gene (reference sequence). The CDR3 sequence is 15 residues long. In nucleotides, the CDR3 is TGCTGTGCTAGACCTAGAGGGACTCCATACAATGAGCAGTTCTTC. It codes for CCARPRGTPYNEQFF.

Points on this clonotype: This clone may be a read error of a much larger clone one base away. The chain links TRBV7-2 to TRBJ1-2, with D possibly TRBD1 on 6 matching bases. Germline values: CDR1 SGHTA, CDR2 FQGNSA. The CDR3 is made up of 14 amino acids. Trimming shortened V by 3 bases and J by 6 bases, and 14 bases separated the two germline ends. The CDR3 DNA follows: TGTACCAGCAGCTTGAGGGGGTACTATGATGGCTACACCTTC. Residues: CTSSLRGYYDGYTF.

This clonotype was detected many times. The V and J genes are TRBV3-1 and TRBJ1-1, with D perhaps matching TRBD1 (5 bases). The CDR3 contains 15 residues. Germline V gene sequence: CDR1 LGHDT, CDR2 YNNKEL (reference sequence). Trimming removed 0 bases at V and 0 bases at J, with 8 bases between. CDR3 loop: CASSQELGVNTEAFF. CDR3 nucleotide sequence: TGTGCCAGCAGCCAAGAATTAGGGGTGAACACTGAAGCTTTCTTT.

About this clonotype: Being one base from a much bigger clone, this may be a read error. The rearrangement uses TRBV12-3 or TRBV12-4 and TRBJ2-7; D not certain. CDR3 length equals 15 residues. V was clipped by 3 bases and J by 2 bases, with 14 bases between them. The CDR3 DNA is TGTGCCAGCAGTTTTGCTCGGACCACCGCCTACGAGCAGTACTTC. Its translation: CASSFARTTAYEQYF.

This clonotype was counted a few times. This chain connects TRBV3-1 to TRBJ1-4, with TRBD1 identical over 9 bases. This CDR3 has 16 residues. V shed 0 bases and J 6 bases; nucleotides not matched to a gene: 5. The germline V gene has CDR1 LGHDT and CDR2 YNNKEL (reference sequence). Here the CDR3 reads CASSQDGTGWDEKLFF. The CDR3 DNA reads TGTGCCAGCAGCCAAGATGGGACAGGGTGGGATGAAAAACTGTTTTTT.

This clonotype has ten or more counts. This chain uses TRBV7-2 with TRBJ2-3; no clear D gene. CDR1 SGHTA and CDR2 FQGNSA come from the germline V gene. CDR3 length equals 15 residues. V was trimmed by 4 bases and J by 2 bases, leaving 13 bases between them. CDR3 in amino acids: CASSYGPEYTDTQYF. CDR3 bases: TGTGCCAGCAGCTACGGACCCGAGTACACAGATACGCAGTATTTT.

Many counts were recorded for this clonotype. The chain uses TRBV12-3 or TRBV12-4 and TRBJ2-1; D gene unclear. The CDR3 has 14 amino acids. The germline V and J ends were trimmed by 7 bases and 2 bases, with 12 bases remaining between them. The CDR3 DNA reads as TGTGCCAGCACCCTGGACGTTCCCTACAATGAGCAGTTCTTC. Translating it yields CASTLDVPYNEQFF.

As for this clonotype: A clone one base away is much larger, so this may be a read error. V and J are TRBV12-3 or TRBV12-4 and TRBJ1-1; D gene unclear. The CDR3 has 14 residues. Between the trimmed V and J ends, which lost 6 bases and 1 base, there was a span of 12 bases. The CDR3 DNA reads as TGTGCCAGCAGCCGCTCGGGGAGGAACACTGAAGCTTTCTTT. Encoded protein: CASSRSGRNTEAFF.

This clonotype was seen more than once but under ten times. V usage is TRBV7-2 and J usage is TRBJ2-7; D is undetermined. Germline V lookup: CDR1 SGHTA, CDR2 FQGNSA. V was trimmed by 0 bases and J by 4 bases, leaving 13 bases between them. This CDR3 comprises 15 residues. CDR3 amino acids: CASSLAVSGLYEQYF. The CDR3 DNA reads TGTGCCAGCAGCTTAGCGGTATCGGGCCTTTACGAGCAGTACTTC.

Details on this clonotype: Since no conserved phenylalanine or tryptophan closes the CDR3, a read error is the likely cause. This sequence joins TRBV7-9 and TRBJ2-5, with 7 bases fitting TRBD2. V shed 5 bases and J 7 bases; nucleotides not matched to a gene: 19. In germline, CDR1 is SEHNR, CDR2 FQNEAQ (reference sequence). CDR3 length: 17 residues. The CDR3 region is CASSPIRGGRRIGTQYI. The CDR3 bases are TGTGCCAGCAGCCCCATTCGTGGCGGGAGAAGGATAGGGACCCAGTACATC.

The chain links TRBV12-3 or TRBV12-4 to TRBJ2-5, with no clear D. This CDR3 is 13 amino acids long. The V end was cut by 3 bases, the J end by 5 bases, with 10 bases between. This chain's CDR3 is CASSLWLRETQYF. The DNA of the CDR3 is TGTGCCAGCAGTTTGTGGCTAAGGGAGACCCAGTACTTC.